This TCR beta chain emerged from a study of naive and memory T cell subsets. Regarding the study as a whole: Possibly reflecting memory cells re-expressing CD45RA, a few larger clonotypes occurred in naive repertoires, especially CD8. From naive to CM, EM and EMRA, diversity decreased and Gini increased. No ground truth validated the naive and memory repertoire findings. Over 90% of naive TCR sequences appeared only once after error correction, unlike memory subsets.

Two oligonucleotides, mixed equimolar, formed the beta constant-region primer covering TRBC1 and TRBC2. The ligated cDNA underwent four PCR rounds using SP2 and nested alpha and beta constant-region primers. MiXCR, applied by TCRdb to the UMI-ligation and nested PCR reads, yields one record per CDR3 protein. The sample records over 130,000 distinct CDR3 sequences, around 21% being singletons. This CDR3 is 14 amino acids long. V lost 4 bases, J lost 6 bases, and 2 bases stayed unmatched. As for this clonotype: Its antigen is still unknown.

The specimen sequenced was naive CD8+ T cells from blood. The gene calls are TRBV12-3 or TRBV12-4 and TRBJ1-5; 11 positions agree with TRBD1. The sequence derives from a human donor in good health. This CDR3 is CASSWTGGPQPQHF. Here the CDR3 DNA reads TGTGCCAGCAGTTGGACAGGGGGCCCTCAGCCCCAGCATTTT.